This record looks at one T cell receptor (beta chain) sequence and its context. Unmatched junction bases numbered 12, after V lost 2 bases and J lost 2 bases. The CDR3 covers 19 residues. Looked up from germline, CDR1 is SGHNT and CDR2 is YYREEE (reference sequence). The data stem from a study of shared clonotypes between healthy human individuals. The assay was run at deep level. For each subset, genomic DNA was distributed in equal portions over several immunoSEQ plates. Clones were read by immunoSEQ multiplex PCR, and TCRdb kept only the in-frame ones, dropping some. The sample carries hundreds of thousands of clones, around 78% recorded once. The healthy adult donors were HIV-negative and reported no recent acute infections or vaccinations. Extraction of genomic DNA in unsorted samples used roughly 93 million PBMCs.

The genes are TRBV5-4 and TRBJ1-6; TRBD1 agrees at 8 bases. This TCR derives from a woman aged 40-49 years in good health. Some clones in this sample may be carry-over from other donors' samples. Specimen: PBMCs. The CDR3 coding sequence is TGTGCCAGCAGCTTAGCGCCCCGGGACAGGAGGGCCTATAATTCACCCCTCCACTTT. The encoded protein is CASSLAPRDRRAYNSPLHF.